This entry lists 3 T cell receptor beta chains sequenced from one sample in a study of cytomegalovirus exposure and HLA in healthy donors. 13 Jbeta primers and 60 Vbeta primers were used for the PCR. The repertoire was sequenced with immunoSEQ multiplex PCR; TCRdb's copy has only in-frame clones and lacks some. The data hold roughly 160,000 clones, with more than 65% observed a single time. The material sequenced was PBMCs. The receptors stem from a man between 25 and 39 years old in good health and CMV-seronegative.

This clone was seen more than once but under ten times. The J gene is TRBJ2-3, the V gene TRBV19; D gene ambiguous. Germline V CDR1 and CDR2: LNHDA, SQIVND (reference sequence). There are 15 residues in the CDR3. V shed 1 base and J shed 1 base, with 9 bases lying between them. CDR3: CASSIAGFGTDTQYF. CDR3 DNA: TGTGCCAGTAGTATAGCCGGGTTTGGCACAGATACGCAGTATTTT.

V and J are TRBV5-6 and TRBJ2-7; the D is unclear. The CDR3 length is 14 residues. V was trimmed by 0 bases and J by 2 bases, leaving 9 bases between them. Germline V CDR1 and CDR2: SGHDT, YYEEEE. CDR3 DNA sequence: TGTGCCAGCAGCTTGGCTTACTTAGCCTACGAGCAGTACTTC. This encodes CASSLAYLAYEQYF. The variable domain in full, completed from reference TRBV5-6 and TRBJ2-7, reads DAGVTQSPTHLIKTRGQQVTLRCSPKSGHDTVSWYQQALGQGPQFIFQYYEEEERQRGNFPDRFSGHQFPNYSSELNVNALLLGDSALYLCASSLAYLAYEQYFGPGTRLTVT.

This chain uses TRBV5-6 with TRBJ1-5; tentatively, D is TRBD1 (5 bases). V lost 0 bases and J 0 bases, leaving 13 bases between the germline ends. Germline assignment: CDR1 SGHDT and CDR2 YYEEEE. The CDR3 consists of 17 residues. CDR3 nucleotide sequence: TGTGCCAGCAGCTTGGCCAGGGAAGGCTATAGCAATCAGCCCCAGCATTTT. Encoded protein: CASSLAREGYSNQPQHF.